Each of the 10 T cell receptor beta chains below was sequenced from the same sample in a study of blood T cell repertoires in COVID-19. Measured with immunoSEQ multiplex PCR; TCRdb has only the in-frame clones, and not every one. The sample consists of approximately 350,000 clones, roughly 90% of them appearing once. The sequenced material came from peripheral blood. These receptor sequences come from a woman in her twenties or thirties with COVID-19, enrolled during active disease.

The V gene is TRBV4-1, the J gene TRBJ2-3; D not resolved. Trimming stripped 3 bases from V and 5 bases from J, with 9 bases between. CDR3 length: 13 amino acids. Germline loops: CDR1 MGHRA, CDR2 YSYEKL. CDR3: CASSHKIGDTQYF. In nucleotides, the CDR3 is TGCGCCAGCAGCCACAAGATCGGAGATACGCAGTATTTT.

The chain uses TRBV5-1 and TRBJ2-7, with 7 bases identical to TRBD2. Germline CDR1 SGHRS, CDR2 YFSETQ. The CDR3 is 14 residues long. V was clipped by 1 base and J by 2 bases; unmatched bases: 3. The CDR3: CASSLSGAPYEQYF. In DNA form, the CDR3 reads TGCGCCAGCAGCTTGAGCGGGGCGCCCTACGAGCAGTACTTC.

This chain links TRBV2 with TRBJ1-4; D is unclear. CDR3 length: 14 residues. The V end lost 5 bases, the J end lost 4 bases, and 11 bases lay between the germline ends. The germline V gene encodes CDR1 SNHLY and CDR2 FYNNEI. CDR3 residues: CASSNQAINEKLFF. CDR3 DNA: TGTGCCAGCAGTAATCAGGCGATTAATGAAAAACTGTTTTTT.

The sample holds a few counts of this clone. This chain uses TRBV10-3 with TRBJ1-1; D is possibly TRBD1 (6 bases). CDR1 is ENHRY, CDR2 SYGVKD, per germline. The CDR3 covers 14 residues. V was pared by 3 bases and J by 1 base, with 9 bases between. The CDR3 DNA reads TGTGCCATCAGTGACTTACAGGGGAACACTGAAGCTTTCTTT. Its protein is CAISDLQGNTEAFF.

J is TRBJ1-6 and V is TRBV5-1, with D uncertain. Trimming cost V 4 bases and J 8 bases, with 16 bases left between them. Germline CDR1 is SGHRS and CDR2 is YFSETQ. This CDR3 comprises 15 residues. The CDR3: CASSPEGGVDSPLHF. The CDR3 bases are TGCGCCAGCAGCCCAGAAGGCGGGGTCGATTCACCCCTCCACTTT. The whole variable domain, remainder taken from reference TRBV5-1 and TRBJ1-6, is KAGVTQTPRYLIKTRGQQVTLSCSPISGHRSVSWYQQTPGQGLQFLFEYFSETQRNKGNFPGRFSGRQFSNSRSEMNVSTLELGDSALYLCASSPEGGVDSPLHFGNGTRLTVT.

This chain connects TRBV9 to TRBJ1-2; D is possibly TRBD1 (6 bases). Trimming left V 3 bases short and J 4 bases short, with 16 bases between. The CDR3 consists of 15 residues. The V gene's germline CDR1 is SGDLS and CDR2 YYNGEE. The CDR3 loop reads CASSAGGPASYGYTF. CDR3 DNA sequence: TGTGCCAGCAGCGCCGGGGGGCCCGCAAGCTATGGCTACACCTTC.

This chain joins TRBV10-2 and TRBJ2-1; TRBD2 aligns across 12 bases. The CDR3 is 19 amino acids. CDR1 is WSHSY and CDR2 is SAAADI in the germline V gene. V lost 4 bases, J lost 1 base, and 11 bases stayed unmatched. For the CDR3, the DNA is TGCGCCAGCAGTGGGTCTGCTGAGCTAGCGGGAGGGTCCTACAATGAGCAGTTCTTC. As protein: CASSGSAELAGGSYNEQFF.

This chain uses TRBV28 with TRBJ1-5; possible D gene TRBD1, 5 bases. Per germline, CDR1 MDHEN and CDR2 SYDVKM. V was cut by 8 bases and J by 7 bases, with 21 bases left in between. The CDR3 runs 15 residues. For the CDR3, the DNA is TGTGCCAGCGGGGGGGGGAAGGCCGAGTTACAGCCCCAGCATTTT. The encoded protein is CASGGGKAELQPQHF.

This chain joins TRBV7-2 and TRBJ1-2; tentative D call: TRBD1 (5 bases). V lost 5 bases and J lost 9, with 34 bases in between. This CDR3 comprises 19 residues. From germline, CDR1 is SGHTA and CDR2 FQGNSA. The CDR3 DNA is TGTGCCAGCAGCCCCCAAACCTGGGGGGGGTTCACTAGCGACCAAAGCTACACCTTC. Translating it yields CASSPQTWGGFTSDQSYTF.

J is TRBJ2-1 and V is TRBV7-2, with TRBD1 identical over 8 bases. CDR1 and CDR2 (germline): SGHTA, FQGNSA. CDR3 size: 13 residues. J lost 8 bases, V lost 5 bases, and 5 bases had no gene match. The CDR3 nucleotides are TGTGCCAGCAGCCCCCAACAGGGGGATGAGCAGTTCTTC. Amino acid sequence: CASSPQQGDEQFF.